This T cell receptor (beta chain) was sequenced during a study of blood T cell repertoires in COVID-19. Study-wide background: Samples representing acute and convalescent COVID-19 were sourced from the United States, Italy and Spain. PBMCs, B-cell-depleted T cells, or T cells provided the cDNA or gDNA that made up the material.

In the original processing: Amplification from reference gene primers served as the basis for estimated nucleated cell counts. TCRdb's copy holds only in-frame clones and misses some; the assay was immunoSEQ multiplex PCR. For V, J and clone size, that table is used; D and trimming come from the DNA. The sample holds over 45,000 clones, 65% to 85% seen once. Sequencing used peripheral blood. This receptor was identified in a human donor with active or convalescent COVID-19. The donor label of this sample is uncertain.

CDR3 amino acids: CASSLGVRETQYF. CDR3 DNA sequence: TGTGCCAGCAGCTTAGGGGTGCGGGAGACCCAGTACTTC. V gene TRBV11-3 combines with J gene TRBJ2-5; D gene unclear. The germline V and J ends were trimmed by 1 base and 5 bases, with 8 bases remaining between them. This CDR3 has 13 amino acids. Germline CDR1 SGHNT, CDR2 YENEEA.